This TCR beta chain was sequenced in a study of type 1 and type 2 diabetes patients. Study results and limitations: Some HECs seen only in T1D might also appear in more T2D or control samples. Age and gender were not matched between study groups. Both CD4+ and CD8+ type 2 diabetes repertoires showed significantly higher diversity than type 1.

The CDR3 consists of 13 residues. The ends were cut back, 5 bases at V and 3 bases at J, with 10 bases in the middle. Germline values: CDR1 SGHTA, CDR2 FQGTGA. Turning to this clonotype: What it recognizes is unknown.

The PCR template was genomic DNA. Amplification of the beta chain CDR3 used 30 forward and 13 reverse multiplex primers. TCRdb re-analysed the multiplex PCR reads in MiXCR, keeping a single row per CDR3 protein. In the table there are more than 250,000 distinct CDR3 sequences, roughly 44% of which are singletons. This rearrangement joins TRBV7-3 to TRBJ1-1, with D possibly matching TRBD1 (6 bases). The TCR originated in a man aged 18 to 30 with type 2 diabetes. The sample taken for sequencing was peripheral blood mononuclear cells (PBMCs). The CDR3 DNA sequence: TGTGCCAGCAGCCTCCGACAGGACACTGAAGCTTTCTTT. This codes for CASSLRQDTEAFF.